Shown below are 26 T cell receptor beta chains from a single sample sequenced in a study of T-cell memory formation after mild COVID-19. MiXCR, run by TCRdb on the 5' RACE reads, gives a single entry per CDR3 protein. Here the sample spans 90,000 to 120,000 distinct CDR3 sequences, approximately 14% being singletons. Material for sequencing was PBMCs or a T cell subset sorted from them (not recorded which). Receptors originate from a man aged 18 to 30 who had mild COVID-19 (a few samples of this study predate the infection). Cell type and time point are not known.

The rearrangement joins TRBV4-2 to TRBJ1-1; D remains unclear. The germline CDR1 and CDR2 sequences are LGHNA and YNFKEQ. Trimming took 1 base from V and 6 from J, leaving 6 bases between them. The CDR3 has 12 amino acids. CDR3 DNA sequence: TGTGCCAGCAGCCAAGGGGTCTCTGAAGCTTTCTTT. It codes for CASSQGVSEAFF.

The chain links TRBV7-8 to TRBJ1-2; D might be TRBD1 (6 bases). CDR1 and CDR2 (germline): SGHVS, FQNEAQ. The V end was cut by 6 bases, the J end by 5 bases, with 19 bases between. The CDR3 is 15 amino acids. The CDR3 reads CASSPLRGAGYGYTF. CDR3 nucleotides: TGTGCCAGCAGTCCCCTCCGGGGGGCAGGTTATGGCTACACCTTC.

Many counts were recorded for this clonotype. V and J are TRBV4-1 and TRBJ1-5; no definite D call. CDR3 length equals 15 residues. V was shortened by 4 bases and J by 0 bases, with 10 bases between the two germline ends. The germline gives CDR1 MGHRA, CDR2 YSYEKL. CDR3 residues: CASSPGSYSNQPQHF. The CDR3 coding sequence is TGCGCCAGCAGCCCGGGAAGCTATAGCAATCAGCCCCAGCATTTT.

The J gene is TRBJ2-3, the V gene TRBV4-2, with 8 nucleotides matching TRBD2. J lost 5 bases, V lost 3 bases, and 10 bases had no gene match. CDR1 LGHNA and CDR2 YNFKEQ come from the germline V gene. The CDR3 runs 16 residues. The CDR3: CASSHDLAGSVDTQYF. The CDR3 DNA sequence: TGTGCCAGCAGCCACGACTTAGCGGGGTCGGTAGATACGCAGTATTTT.

This clonotype was found a few times. The chain employs TRBV7-2 and TRBJ2-7; no firm D call. V lost 2 bases and J lost 2, with 7 bases in between. This CDR3 is built from 13 residues. The germline V gene has CDR1 SGHTA and CDR2 FQGNSA. The CDR3: CASSLSPAYEQYV. CDR3 sequence (DNA): TGTGCCAGCAGCTTAAGCCCTGCCTACGAGCAGTACGTC.

This clonotype was recorded a few times. The gene calls are TRBV6-5 and TRBJ2-7, with 7 bases aligning to TRBD1. V lost 6 bases, J lost 2 bases, and 7 bases stayed unmatched. CDR3 length: 14 amino acids. Germline assignment: CDR1 MNHEY and CDR2 SVGAGI. Here the CDR3 DNA reads TGTGCCAGCAGCTCGAGGACAGGCCCCTACGAGCAGTACTTC. It codes for CASSSRTGPYEQYF.

The genes are TRBV2 and TRBJ2-2; D perhaps matches TRBD1 (6 bases). Trimming took off 2 bases at V and 6 bases at J, with 16 bases between the two ends. CDR3 size: 16 residues. Germline lookup yields CDR1 SNHLY and CDR2 FYNNEI. The CDR3 bases are TGTGCCAGCAGTGAATCTCAGGGGACCGTGGCCGGGGAGCTGTTTTTT. Encoded protein: CASSESQGTVAGELFF. Supplemented by reference TRBV2 and TRBJ2-2, the full variable domain reads EPEVTQTPSHQVTQMGQEVILRCVPISNHLYFYWYRQILGQKVEFLVSFYNNEISEKSEIFDDQFSVERPDGSNFTLKIRSTKLEDSAMYFCASSESQGTVAGELFFGEGSRLTVL.

In its sample, this clonotype was seen a few times. This chain connects TRBV6-5 to TRBJ2-5; 7 bases are a match to TRBD1. The CDR3 sequence is 16 residues long. V lost 5 bases, J lost 1 base, and 10 bases stayed unmatched. The V gene's germline CDR1 is MNHEY and CDR2 SVGAGI. CDR3 protein: CASSASFRDSQETQYF. The DNA for the CDR3 is TGTGCCAGCAGTGCGTCATTCAGGGACAGCCAAGAGACCCAGTACTTC.

The J gene is TRBJ2-5, the V gene TRBV19; D remains ambiguous. Germline CDR1 is LNHDA and CDR2 is SQIVND (reference sequence). This CDR3 is built from 12 residues. Trimming removed 4 bases from V and 5 bases from J, with 8 bases in between. CDR3 DNA: TGTGCCAGTAGTAGGTGGCGGGAGACCCAGTACTTC. The encoded protein is CASSRWRETQYF.

This clonotype turned up a few times. The rearrangement joins TRBV6-6 to TRBJ1-1; D gene unclear. This CDR3 contains 14 residues. The germline V and J ends were trimmed by 0 bases and 11 bases, with 16 bases remaining between them. The germline CDR1 and CDR2 sequences are MNHNY and SVGAGI (reference sequence). The CDR3 loop reads CASSYSAAGNGAFF. As DNA, the CDR3 is TGTGCCAGCAGTTACTCAGCTGCCGGGAATGGGGCTTTCTTT.

This sequence joins TRBV27 and TRBJ2-1; 9 bases fit TRBD1. This CDR3 contains 14 residues. Germline trimming cut 6 bases from V and 8 bases from J; bases unmatched to any gene: 8. Germline CDR1 reads MNHEY; CDR2 reads SMNVEV (reference sequence). The CDR3 DNA is TGTGCCAGCAGACCCCCGGGACAGGGCGATGAGCAGTTCTTC. The encoded protein is CASRPPGQGDEQFF.

This chain connects TRBV7-3 to TRBJ2-3; D remains unclear. The CDR3 runs to 14 residues. Germline V lookup: CDR1 SGHTA, CDR2 FQGTGA. V lost 1 base, J lost 0 bases, and 5 bases lay in between. CDR3 protein: CASSLSSSTDTQYF. The DNA for the CDR3 is TGTGCCAGCAGCTTAAGTTCTAGCACAGATACGCAGTATTTT.

This clonotype was detected only a few times. The genes are TRBV6-2 or TRBV6-3 and TRBJ2-2, with D tentatively TRBD2 (7 bases). The CDR3 totals 14 residues. The V gene lost 6 bases and the J gene lost 6 bases, with 14 bases spanning the gap. Per germline, CDR1 MNHEY and CDR2 SVGEGT. CDR3 nucleotide sequence: TGTGCCAGCAGCCCCAACGGGGGGCCCGGGGAGCTGTTTTTT. Translated: CASSPNGGPGELFF.

This clonotype came up a few times. V is TRBV5-6 and J is TRBJ1-1; no definite D call. V was trimmed by 4 bases and J by 3 bases, leaving 19 bases between them. The germline V gene encodes CDR1 SGHDT and CDR2 YYEEEE. The CDR3 covers 16 residues. Here the CDR3 reads CASSLWLGWEDTEAFF. The CDR3 bases are TGTGCCAGCAGCCTGTGGCTGGGCTGGGAGGACACTGAAGCTTTCTTT.

This clonotype has more than one count but fewer than ten. The chain uses TRBV25-1 and TRBJ1-1; possible D gene TRBD1, 6 bases. The length of the CDR3 is 14 residues. Trimming cost V 5 bases and J 5 bases, with 15 bases left between them. CDR1 MGHDK and CDR2 SYGVNS come from the germline V gene. DNA for the CDR3: TGTGCCAGCAGTTTAGGGGGGGGCTGGACTGAAGCTTTCTTT. It is translated as CASSLGGGWTEAFF.

This clonotype was seen more than once but under ten times. CDR3 amino acids: CASSLSGEKLFF. CDR3 nucleotides: TGTGCCAGCAGTTTGTCGGGTGAAAAACTGTTTTTT. The V call is TRBV6-2 or TRBV6-3, the J call TRBJ1-4; D is ambiguous. In germline, CDR1 is MNHEY, CDR2 SVGEGT. Trimming removed 4 bases at V and 7 bases at J, with 7 bases between. The CDR3 extends over 12 amino acids.

This clonotype was recorded a few times. This sequence joins TRBV7-9 and TRBJ2-3, with 8 bases aligning to TRBD2. CDR3 length: 16 amino acids. Germline V gene data show CDR1 as SEHNR and CDR2 as FQNEAQ (reference sequence). V was clipped by 5 bases and J by 0 bases; unmatched bases: 7. For the CDR3, the DNA is TGTGCCAGCAGCCCAGAAGCGGGGGCTAGCACAGATACGCAGTATTTT. This encodes CASSPEAGASTDTQYF.

This clonotype has more than one count but fewer than ten. This chain connects TRBV10-3 to TRBJ2-3; possible D gene TRBD2, 7 bases. Trimming cost V 2 bases and J 4 bases, with 10 bases left between them. CDR3 size: 14 residues. From germline, CDR1 is ENHRY and CDR2 SYGVKD. The DNA for the CDR3 is TGTGCCATCAGTGAGGTGGGGGGGCCAGATACGCAGTATTTT. This translates into CAISEVGGPDTQYF.

The chain has TRBV15 and TRBJ2-7; 9 nucleotides match TRBD1. The CDR3 sequence is 17 residues long. The ends lost 3 bases at V and 4 bases at J; junction bases unmatched: 13. Germline V gene sequence: CDR1 LNHNV, CDR2 YYDKDF (reference sequence). The chain's CDR3 is CATSSPAGGTGTYEQYF. In nucleotides, the CDR3 is TGTGCCACCAGCAGCCCTGCGGGCGGGACAGGGACGTACGAGCAGTACTTC.

The gene calls are TRBV5-5 and TRBJ2-3, with D uncertain. Looked up from germline, CDR1 is SGHKS and CDR2 is YYEKEE (reference sequence). The length of the CDR3 is 16 residues. The V end was cut by 4 bases, the J end by 1 base, with 16 bases between. CDR3 in DNA: TGTGCCAGCAGCGGAGACGGGCCCCCAGGCACAGATACGCAGTATTTT. Protein: CASSGDGPPGTDTQYF.

This chain uses TRBV2 with TRBJ2-7; 9 bases are shared with TRBD1. Germline assignment: CDR1 SNHLY and CDR2 FYNNEI. Losses at the gene ends were 6 bases for V and 4 bases for J; bases not matched to a gene: 4. The CDR3 length is 13 residues. The CDR3 here is CASRDRGLYEQYF. CDR3 nucleotide sequence: TGTGCCAGCAGGGACAGGGGACTTTACGAGCAGTACTTC.

This clonotype was seen at least ten times. The gene calls are TRBV7-2 and TRBJ1-2; no clear D. The germline gives CDR1 SGHTA, CDR2 FQGNSA. The CDR3 spans 14 residues. Trimming cost V 2 bases and J 3 bases, with 10 bases left between them. Here the CDR3 DNA reads TGTGCCAGCAGCTTAAGTCTCTCGGACTATGGCTACACCTTC. Its translation is CASSLSLSDYGYTF.

This clonotype was seen a few times. The gene calls are TRBV20-1 and TRBJ1-2, with D perhaps TRBD1 (5 bases). Germline CDR1 and CDR2: DFQATT and SNEGSKA (reference sequence). This CDR3 is built from 14 residues. Trimming cost V 3 bases and J 4 bases, with 15 bases left between them. The DNA of the CDR3 is TGCAGTGCTAGGGCCTGGGGGGAATTCTATGGCTACACCTTC. It specifies CSARAWGEFYGYTF.

The chain combines TRBV29-1 with TRBJ2-4; TRBD1 is a possible D gene (6 bases). The CDR3 has 13 residues. CDR1 is SQVTM, CDR2 ANQGSEA, per germline. V gave up 1 base and J gave up 3 bases, with 7 bases separating them. The CDR3 nucleotides read TGCAGCGTTGAAGTGGACAGCAAAAACATTCAGTACTTC. It codes for CSVEVDSKNIQYF.

This clonotype was seen a handful of times. In nucleotides, the CDR3 is TGCGCCAGCAGCCAAACTAGCGGGGGGGGAGATACGCAGTATTTT. Residues: CASSQTSGGGDTQYF. This sequence joins TRBV4-3 and TRBJ2-3; 13 nucleotides agree with TRBD2. CDR3 length equals 15 residues. Germline V lookup: CDR1 LGHNA, CDR2 YSLEER. The V gene end was trimmed by 2 bases and the J gene end by 5 bases; junction bases not matched to a gene: 1.

This clonotype was observed at least ten times. J is TRBJ2-3 and V is TRBV6-4, with TRBD2 matching over 16 bases. V gave up 3 bases and J gave up 4 bases; unmatched junction bases: 1. CDR3 length equals 16 residues. CDR1 is MRHNA and CDR2 is SNTAGT in the germline V gene. CDR3 loop: CASSEGLAGGPDTQYF. CDR3 nucleotide sequence: TGTGCCAGCAGTGAGGGACTAGCGGGGGGGCCAGATACGCAGTATTTT.